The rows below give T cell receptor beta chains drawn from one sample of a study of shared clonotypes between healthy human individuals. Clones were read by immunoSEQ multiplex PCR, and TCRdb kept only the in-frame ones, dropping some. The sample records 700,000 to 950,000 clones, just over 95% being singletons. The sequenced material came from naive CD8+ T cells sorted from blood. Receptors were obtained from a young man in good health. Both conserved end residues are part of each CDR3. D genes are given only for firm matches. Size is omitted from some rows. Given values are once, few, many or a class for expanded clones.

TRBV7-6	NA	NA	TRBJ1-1	CASSLGPIMNTEAFF	TGTGCCAGCAGCTTAGGGCCGATAATGAACACTGAAGCTTTCTTT
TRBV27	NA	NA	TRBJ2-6	CASSGRLVPGANVLTF	TGTGCCAGCAGTGGTCGACTTGTCCCTGGGGCCAACGTCCTGACTTTC
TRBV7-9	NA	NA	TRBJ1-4	CASSPGARAKLFF	TGTGCCAGCAGCCCAGGGGCAAGGGCAAAACTGTTTTTT
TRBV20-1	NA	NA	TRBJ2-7	CSALQGDEQYF	TGCAGTGCCTTACAAGGTGACGAGCAGTACTTC
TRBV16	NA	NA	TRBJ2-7	CASSLDSVGEQYF	TGTGCCAGCAGCCTCGACTCGGTGGGCGAGCAGTACTTC
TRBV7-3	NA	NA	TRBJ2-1	CASSLSLGKRNEQFF	TGTGCCAGCAGCTTAAGTCTTGGAAAACGAAATGAGCAGTTCTTC
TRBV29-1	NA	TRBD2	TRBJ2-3	CSVEVAGVADTQYF	TGCAGCGTTGAGGTAGCGGGAGTGGCAGATACGCAGTATTTT
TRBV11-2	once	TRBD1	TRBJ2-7	CASRGPSGGTYEQYF	TGTGCCAGCAGGGGCCCCTCAGGGGGCACGTACGAGCAGTACTTC
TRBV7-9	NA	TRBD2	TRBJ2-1	CASSSSLAGEEYHEQFF	TGTGCCAGCAGCTCTTCCTTAGCGGGAGAGGAATACCATGAGCAGTTCTTC
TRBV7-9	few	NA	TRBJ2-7	CASSLGGDEQYF	TGTGCCAGCAGCTTAGGCGGGGACGAGCAGTACTTC
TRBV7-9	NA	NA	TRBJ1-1	CASSREPNEAFF	TGTGCCAGCAGCCGGGAACCAAATGAAGCTTTCTTT
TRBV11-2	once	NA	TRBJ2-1	CASSPAGIQLNNEQFF	TGTGCCAGCAGTCCCGCCGGGATCCAATTGAACAATGAGCAGTTCTTC
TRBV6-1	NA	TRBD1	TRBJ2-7	CASRETGGKYF	TGTGCCAGCAGGGAAACAGGGGGGAAGTACTTC
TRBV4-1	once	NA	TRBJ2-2	CASSLPWESGELFF	TGCGCCAGCAGCCTTCCCTGGGAGTCCGGGGAGCTGTTTTTT
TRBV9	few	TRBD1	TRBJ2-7	CASSVGRWDRPYEQYF	TGTGCCAGCAGCGTAGGGCGGTGGGACAGGCCCTACGAGCAGTACTTC
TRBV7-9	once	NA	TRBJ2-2	CASSWKGGPNTGELFF	TGTGCCAGCAGCTGGAAAGGGGGGCCGAACACCGGGGAGCTGTTTTTT
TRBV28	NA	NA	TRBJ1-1	CASSSIRGDRDTEAFF	TGTGCCAGCAGTTCCATACGAGGGGATCGGGACACTGAAGCTTTCTTT
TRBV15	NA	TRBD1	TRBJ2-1	CATSQDRRIYNEQFF	TGTGCCACCAGCCAGGACAGGCGCATCTACAATGAGCAGTTCTTC
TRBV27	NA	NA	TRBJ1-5	CASSLSRVGNQPQHF	TGTGCCAGCAGTTTATCACGGGTTGGGAATCAGCCCCAGCATTTT
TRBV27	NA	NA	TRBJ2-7	CASSRTSAYEQYF	TGTGCCAGCAGCCGGACCTCGGCCTACGAGCAGTACTTC
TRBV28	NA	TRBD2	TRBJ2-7	CASTLAGVSYEQYF	TGTGCCAGCACTCTAGCGGGAGTTTCTTACGAGCAGTACTTC
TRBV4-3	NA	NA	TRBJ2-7	CASSQYQVASSYEQYF	TGCGCCAGCAGCCAATACCAGGTAGCGAGCTCCTACGAGCAGTACTTC
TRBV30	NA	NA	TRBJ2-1	CAWSVRSGLYNEQFF	TGTGCCTGGAGTGTACGTAGCGGACTATACAATGAGCAGTTCTTC
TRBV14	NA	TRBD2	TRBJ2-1	CASSRGTSLGWFEDEQFF	TGTGCCAGCAGCCGCGGGACTAGCTTAGGGTGGTTTGAGGATGAGCAGTTCTTC
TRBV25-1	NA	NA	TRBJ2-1	CASSFSGAQYEQFF	TGTGCCAGCAGCTTCTCTGGGGCGCAATATGAGCAGTTCTTC
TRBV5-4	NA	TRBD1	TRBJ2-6	CASSHAGGALEAGANVLTF	TGTGCCAGCAGCCACGCAGGGGGCGCTTTGGAAGCTGGGGCCAACGTCCTGACTTTC
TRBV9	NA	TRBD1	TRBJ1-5	CASGAGTANQPQHF	TGTGCCAGCGGGGCCGGGACAGCTAATCAGCCCCAGCATTTT
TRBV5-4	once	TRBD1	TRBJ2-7	CASSLGTGGEQYF	TGTGCCAGCAGCTTGGGGACAGGGGGCGAGCAGTACTTC
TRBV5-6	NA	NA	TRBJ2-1	CASSLVVGIHEQFF	TGTGCCAGCAGCTTGGTTGTCGGGATCCATGAGCAGTTCTTC
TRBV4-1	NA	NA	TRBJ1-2	CASSQVGYGESNWDYGYTF	TGCGCCAGCAGCCAAGTTGGTTACGGAGAAAGCAACTGGGACTATGGCTACACCTTC
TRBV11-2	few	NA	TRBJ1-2	CASSLSRIRGYTF	TGTGCCAGCAGCTTAAGCAGGATAAGAGGCTACACCTTC
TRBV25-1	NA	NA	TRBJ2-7	CATQTGFPYEQYF	TGTGCCACCCAGACAGGTTTCCCCTACGAGCAGTACTTC
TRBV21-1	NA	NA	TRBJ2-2	CASSKPSSEYSKRGRELFF	TGTGCCAGCAGCAAACCGTCCTCTGAGTATAGTAAACGCGGTAGGGAGCTGTTTTTT